The clone carrying this TCR beta chain was observed a few times. Its antigen is not known. These data are taken from a study of T-cell memory formation after mild COVID-19. Looking at the study overall: TCR clusters mostly belonged to single donors. Study-wide results and caveats: Mostly located in CM and EM were contracting CD4+ clones, with contracting CD8+ clones located in EMRA.

TCR alpha and TCR beta cDNA libraries with sample barcodes and UMIs came from 5'RACE using constant-segment primers. A single record per CDR3 protein comes from TCRdb applying MiXCR to the 5' RACE reads. The sample lists approximately 570,000 distinct CDR3 sequences; under 20% were seen once. The specimen was PBMCs or a T cell subset sorted from them (not recorded which). The source is an adult woman who had mild COVID-19 (a few samples of this study predate the infection). Cell type and time point are not known.

Here the CDR3 reads CASSLEAGGNLGEQFF. The DNA for the CDR3 is TGCGCCAGCAGCTTGGAAGCGGGGGGCAATCTTGGTGAGCAGTTCTTC. This chain uses TRBV5-1 with TRBJ2-1, with 9 positions matching TRBD2. This CDR3 comprises 16 residues. Germline values: CDR1 SGHRS, CDR2 YFSETQ. V lost 0 bases, J lost 9 bases, and 10 bases stayed unmatched.